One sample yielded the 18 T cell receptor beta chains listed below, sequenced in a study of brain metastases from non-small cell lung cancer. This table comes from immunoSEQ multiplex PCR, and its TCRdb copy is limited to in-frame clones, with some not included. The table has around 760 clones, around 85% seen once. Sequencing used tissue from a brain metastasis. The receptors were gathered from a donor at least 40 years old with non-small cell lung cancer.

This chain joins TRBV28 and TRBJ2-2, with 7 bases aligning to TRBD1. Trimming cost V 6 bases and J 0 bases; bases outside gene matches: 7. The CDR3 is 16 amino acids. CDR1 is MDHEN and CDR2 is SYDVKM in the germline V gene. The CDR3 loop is CASSQGGRANTGELFF. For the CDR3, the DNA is TGTGCCAGCAGCCAAGGGGGCAGGGCGAACACCGGGGAGCTGTTTTTT. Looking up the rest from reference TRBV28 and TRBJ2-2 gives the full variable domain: DVKVTQSSRYLVKRTGEKVFLECVQDMDHENMFWYRQDPGLGLRLIYFSYDVKMKEKGDIPEGYSVSREKKERFSLILESASTNQTSMYLCASSQGGRANTGELFFGEGSRLTVL.

The CDR3 DNA is TGTGCCAGCAGTTTCCAGGCAGGGGGCCACGAGCAGTACTTC. Protein product: CASSFQAGGHEQYF. This chain connects TRBV27 to TRBJ2-7, with TRBD1 matching over 8 bases. CDR3 length: 14 amino acids. Germline CDR1 MNHEY, CDR2 SMNVEV (reference sequence). The J segment lost 5 bases and the V segment lost 3 bases, leaving 6 bases of the junction unmatched.

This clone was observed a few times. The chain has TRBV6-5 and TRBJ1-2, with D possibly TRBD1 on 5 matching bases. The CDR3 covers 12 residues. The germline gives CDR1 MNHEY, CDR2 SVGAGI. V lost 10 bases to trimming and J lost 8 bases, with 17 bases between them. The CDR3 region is CAIPGGLRGYTF. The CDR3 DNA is TGTGCCATTCCGGGGGGGTTGAGAGGCTACACCTTC.

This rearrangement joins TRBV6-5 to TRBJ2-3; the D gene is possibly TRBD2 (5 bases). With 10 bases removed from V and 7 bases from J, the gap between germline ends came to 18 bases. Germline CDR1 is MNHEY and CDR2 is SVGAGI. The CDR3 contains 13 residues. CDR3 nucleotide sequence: TGTGCCACCTCAGAGGGAAAGGTTAATACGCAGTATTTT. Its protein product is CATSEGKVNTQYF.

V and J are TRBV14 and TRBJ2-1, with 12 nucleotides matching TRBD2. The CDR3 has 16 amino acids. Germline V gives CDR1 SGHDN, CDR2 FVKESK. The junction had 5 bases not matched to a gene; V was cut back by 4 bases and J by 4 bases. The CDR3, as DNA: TGTGCCAGCAGCCCTCGGACTAGCGGGGAATACAATGAGCAGTTCTTC. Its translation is CASSPRTSGEYNEQFF.

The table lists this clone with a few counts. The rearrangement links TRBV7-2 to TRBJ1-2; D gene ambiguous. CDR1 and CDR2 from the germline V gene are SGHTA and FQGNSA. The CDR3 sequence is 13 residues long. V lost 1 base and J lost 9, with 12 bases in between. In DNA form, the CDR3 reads TGTGCCAGCAGCTTAGGGTCCATATTCAGCTACACCTTC. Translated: CASSLGSIFSYTF.

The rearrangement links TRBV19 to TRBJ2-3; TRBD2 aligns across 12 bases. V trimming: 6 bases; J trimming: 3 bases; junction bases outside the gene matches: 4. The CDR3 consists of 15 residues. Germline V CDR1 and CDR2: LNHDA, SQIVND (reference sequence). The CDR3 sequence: CASRASGGATDTQYF. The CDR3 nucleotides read TGTGCCAGTAGGGCTAGCGGGGGGGCTACAGATACGCAGTATTTT.

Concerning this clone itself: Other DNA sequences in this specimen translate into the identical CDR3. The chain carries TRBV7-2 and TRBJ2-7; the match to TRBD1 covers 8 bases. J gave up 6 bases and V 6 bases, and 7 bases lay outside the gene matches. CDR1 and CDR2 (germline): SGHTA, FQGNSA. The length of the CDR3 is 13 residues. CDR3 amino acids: CASSLTQGGEQYF. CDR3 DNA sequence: TGTGCCAGCAGTTTAACACAGGGGGGCGAGCAGTACTTC.

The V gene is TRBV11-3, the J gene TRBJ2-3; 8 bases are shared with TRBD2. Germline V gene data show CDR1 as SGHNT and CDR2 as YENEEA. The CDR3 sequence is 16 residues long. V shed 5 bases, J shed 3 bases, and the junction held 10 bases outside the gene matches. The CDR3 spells CASSLFFGGATDTQYF. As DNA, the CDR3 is TGTGCCAGCAGCCTCTTTTTCGGGGGGGCTACAGATACGCAGTATTTT.

DNA for the CDR3: TGTGCCAGCAGTTTAACCGGGGGATTTAATGAAAAACTGTTTTTT. This sequence encodes CASSLTGGFNEKLFF. The rearrangement uses TRBV27 and TRBJ1-4; D possibly corresponds to TRBD1 (5 bases). CDR1 and CDR2 from the germline V gene are MNHEY and SMNVEV (reference sequence). V lost 2 bases and J lost 4, with 11 bases in between. CDR3 length: 15 amino acids.

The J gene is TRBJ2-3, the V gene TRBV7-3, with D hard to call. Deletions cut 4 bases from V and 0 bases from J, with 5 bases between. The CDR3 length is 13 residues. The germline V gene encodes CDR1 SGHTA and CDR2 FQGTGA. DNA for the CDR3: TGTGCCAGCAGCTCCCTGAGCACAGATACGCAGTATTTT. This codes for CASSSLSTDTQYF.

The CDR3 loop is CASSPISRNSPLHF. Here the CDR3 DNA reads TGTGCCAGTAGTCCGATCTCGAGGAATTCACCCCTCCACTTT. J is TRBJ1-6 and V is TRBV19; D unclear. The CDR3 sequence is 14 residues long. CDR1 is LNHDA, CDR2 SQIVND, per germline (reference sequence). With 5 bases removed from V and 7 bases from J, the gap between germline ends came to 12 bases.

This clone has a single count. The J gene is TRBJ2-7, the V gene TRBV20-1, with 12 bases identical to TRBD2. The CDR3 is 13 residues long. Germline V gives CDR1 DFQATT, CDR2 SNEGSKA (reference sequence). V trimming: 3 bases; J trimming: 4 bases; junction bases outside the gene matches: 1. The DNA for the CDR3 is TGCAGTGCTAGTCTAGCGGGGGGGTACGAGCAGTACTTC. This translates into CSASLAGGYEQYF.

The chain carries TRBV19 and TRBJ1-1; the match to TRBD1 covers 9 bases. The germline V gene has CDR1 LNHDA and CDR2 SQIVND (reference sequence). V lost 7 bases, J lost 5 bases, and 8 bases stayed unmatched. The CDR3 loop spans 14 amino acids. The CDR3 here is CASIPDRGGTEAFF. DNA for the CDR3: TGTGCCAGTATCCCGGACAGGGGAGGAACTGAAGCTTTCTTT.

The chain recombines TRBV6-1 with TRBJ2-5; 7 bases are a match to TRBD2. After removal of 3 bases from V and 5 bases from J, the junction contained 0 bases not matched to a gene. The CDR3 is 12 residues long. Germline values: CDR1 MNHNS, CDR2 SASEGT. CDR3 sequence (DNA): TGTGCCAGCAGTGAGCGGGGGGAGACCCAGTACTTC. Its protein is CASSERGETQYF.

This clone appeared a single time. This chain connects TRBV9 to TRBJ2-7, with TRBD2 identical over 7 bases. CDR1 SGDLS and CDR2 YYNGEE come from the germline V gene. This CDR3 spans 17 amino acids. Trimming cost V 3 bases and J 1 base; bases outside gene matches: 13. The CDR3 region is CASSAREGQGGSYEQYF. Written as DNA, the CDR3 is TGTGCCAGCAGCGCCCGAGAGGGGCAGGGAGGGTCCTACGAGCAGTACTTC.

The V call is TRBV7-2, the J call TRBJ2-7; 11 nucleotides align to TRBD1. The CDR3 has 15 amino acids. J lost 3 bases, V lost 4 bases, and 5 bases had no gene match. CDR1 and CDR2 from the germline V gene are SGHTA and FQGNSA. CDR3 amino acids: CASSSWDRGIYEQYF. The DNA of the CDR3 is TGTGCCAGCAGCTCCTGGGACAGGGGGATCTACGAGCAGTACTTC.

The CDR3 is CASSPGTGPTGELFF. CDR3 coding DNA: TGCGCCAGCAGCCCGGGGACAGGACCTACCGGGGAGCTGTTTTTT. The chain employs TRBV4-3 and TRBJ2-2; 8 nucleotides match TRBD1. This CDR3 comprises 15 residues. Germline CDR1 is LGHNA and CDR2 is YSLEER. V lost 4 bases, J lost 5 bases, and 6 bases stayed unmatched.